The next 2 T cell receptor beta chains were all read from a single sample in a study of T cell changes during pregnancy in multiple sclerosis. Generated by immunoSEQ multiplex PCR, the TCRdb table keeps only in-frame clones and is missing some. The sample has 90,000 to 100,000 clones, about 93% seen once; the top ten hold 3.5% to 4.5%. This sample comprised peripheral blood, obtained in the first trimester of pregnancy. These TCRs come from a female donor with multiple sclerosis, enrolled in a pregnancy study.

As concerns this clone: Other DNA variants within this sample encode the same CDR3. This chain uses TRBV6-5 with TRBJ2-5; D perhaps matches TRBD2 (7 bases). The CDR3 has 15 amino acids. Per the germline V gene, CDR1 is MNHEY and CDR2 is SVGAGI. Trimming took off 0 bases at V and 4 bases at J, with 12 bases between the two ends. CDR3 region: CASSYSTGGGETQYF. The CDR3 DNA sequence: TGTGCCAGCAGTTACTCGACGGGGGGCGGAGAGACCCAGTACTTC.

The chain couples TRBV7-3 to TRBJ1-1, with D possibly TRBD1 on 6 matching bases. The CDR3 loop spans 14 amino acids. Germline V gene lookup returns CDR1 SGHTA and CDR2 FQGTGA. The V gene lost 1 base and the J gene lost 4 bases, with 10 bases spanning the gap. CDR3 protein: CASSLRSGATEAFF. The CDR3 bases are TGTGCCAGCAGCTTAAGGTCAGGGGCCACTGAAGCTTTCTTT.